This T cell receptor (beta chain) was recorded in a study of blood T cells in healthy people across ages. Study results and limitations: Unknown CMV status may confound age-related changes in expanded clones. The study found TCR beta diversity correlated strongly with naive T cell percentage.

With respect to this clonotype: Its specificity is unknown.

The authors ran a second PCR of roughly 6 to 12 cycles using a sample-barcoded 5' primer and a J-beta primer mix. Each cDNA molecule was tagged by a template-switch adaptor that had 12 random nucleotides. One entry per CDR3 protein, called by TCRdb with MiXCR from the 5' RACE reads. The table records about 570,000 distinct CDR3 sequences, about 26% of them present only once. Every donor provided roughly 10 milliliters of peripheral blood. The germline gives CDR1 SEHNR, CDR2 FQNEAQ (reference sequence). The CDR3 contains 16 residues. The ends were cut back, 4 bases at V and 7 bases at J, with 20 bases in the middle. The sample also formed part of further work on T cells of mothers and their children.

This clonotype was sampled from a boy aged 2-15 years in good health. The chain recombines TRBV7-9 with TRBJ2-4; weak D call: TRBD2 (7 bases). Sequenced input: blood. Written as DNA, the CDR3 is TGTGCCAGCAGCTCCGGGGGCGGGGGCGTAAGCAACATTCAGTACTTC. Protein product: CASSSGGGGVSNIQYF.